This paragraph reports one TCR beta chain. The antigen it binds to is not known. The input lacks base qualities; no much larger clone sits a single base away. This record belongs to a study of CD8 T cells in Susac syndrome (dated by TCRdb to the late 2010s). Notes on the research overall: Whether CD8+ T cell activation and differentiation in Susac syndrome was antigen driven was tested using repertoire sequencing. CD8+ T cell repertoire clonality was compared between fewer than 13 healthy donors, approximately 14 Susac syndrome patients and around 15 multiple sclerosis patients.

The investigation overall reported the following: The number of individuals in the TCR sequencing and HLA analysis was acknowledged as relatively small.

Peripheral blood CD8+ and CD4+ T cells from healthy donors, Susac syndrome patients and multiple sclerosis patients were profiled using high-throughput TCR beta sequencing. The multiple sclerosis controls were treatment-naive patients who had stable or active relapsing-remitting disease and met the revised McDonald criteria. Bulk CD8+ and CD4+ T cells were purified by magnetic negative isolation, while CD8+ TEMRA cells were enriched using FACS. Blood was collected in EDTA tubes and processed within 24 hours, with PBMCs isolated through density gradient centrifugation. PBMCs intended for TCR sequencing were cryopreserved in liquid nitrogen and thawed later in a water bath at 37 degrees C. The sorted or isolated CD4+, CD8+ and CD8+ TEMRA cells reached a purity of at least 90%. RNA was extracted with the RNeasy kit and roughly 0.5 to 1 ug was reverse transcribed using random hexamers. The immunoSEQ multiplex PCR assay, which covers 54 Vbeta and 13 Jbeta segments, was used to amplify TCR beta CDR3 regions. Bias from PCR amplification was corrected by using a synthetic template baseline for primer optimization and for computational correction. Concerning the study's data processing: Reads were annotated to V, D and J genes according to IMGT and were analyzed with immunoSEQ Analyzer, with only productive sequences retained. Clonality was computed as one minus Shannon entropy normalized by log2 of the number of productive unique sequences. For each patient and control, public and private clones were evaluated within the 100 most prevalent clones. Clones were defined as Susac-specific when absent from the healthy and MS cohorts, from fewer than 1,300 published viral clones and from other ImmuneACCESS disease sequences. TCRdb reworked the public reads: Q25 trimming with fastp, MiXCR clone assembly, productive beta chains retained. One record per CDR3 amino acid sequence lists the most common genes and DNA. The V and J calls reflect TCRdb's pipeline rather than the authors' work. In this sample the table shows some 150,000 distinct CDR3 sequences, about 95% of which occur a single time. Of the sample, roughly 0.16% is held by the ten largest clones.

The CDR3 holds 15 amino acids from the cysteine to the phenylalanine. The retained sequence is limited to the CDR3, 45 bases, with the frame set at the first base. The V end gives up 3 bases and the J end 8 bases, leaving 9 bases in the junction not matched to a gene. Per the germline V gene, MGHRA is the CDR1 and YSYEKL is the CDR2. The V gene is TRBV4-1 and the J gene is TRBJ1-4, and TRBD1 aligns with 7 junction nucleotides. This TCR was sampled from a human donor with multiple sclerosis. What was sequenced was CD8+ T cells from PBMCs. The base sequence is TGCGCCAGCAGCCATGGGGGACAGTCCCGGGAAAAACTGTTTTTT. It codes for CASSHGGQSREKLFF.